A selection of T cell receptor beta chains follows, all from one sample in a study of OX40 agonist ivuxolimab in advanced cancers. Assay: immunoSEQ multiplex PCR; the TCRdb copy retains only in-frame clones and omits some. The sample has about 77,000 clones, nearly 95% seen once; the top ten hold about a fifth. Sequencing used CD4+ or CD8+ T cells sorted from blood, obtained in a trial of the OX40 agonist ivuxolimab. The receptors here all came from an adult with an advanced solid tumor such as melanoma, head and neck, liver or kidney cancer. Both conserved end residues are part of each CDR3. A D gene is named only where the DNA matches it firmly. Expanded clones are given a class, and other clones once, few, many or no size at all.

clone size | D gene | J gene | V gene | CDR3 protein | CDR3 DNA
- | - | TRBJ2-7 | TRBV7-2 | CASSSAEEGEQYF | TGTGCCAGCAGCTCAGCGGAAGAGGGCGAGCAGTACTTC
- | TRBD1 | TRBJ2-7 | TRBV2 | CASSARDRVPSGQYF | TGTGCCAGCAGTGCCCGGGACAGGGTACCTTCCGGGCAGTACTTC
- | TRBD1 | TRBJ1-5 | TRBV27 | CASSPNRGRNQPQHF | TGTGCCAGCAGTCCTAACAGGGGAAGGAATCAGCCCCAGCATTTT
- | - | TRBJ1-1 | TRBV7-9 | CASSSGQMNTEAFF | TGTGCCAGCAGCTCTGGACAGATGAACACTGAAGCTTTCTTT
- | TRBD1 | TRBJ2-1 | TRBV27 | CASTKLDRVGNNEQFF | TGTGCCAGCACTAAACTGGACAGGGTGGGGAACAATGAGCAGTTCTTC
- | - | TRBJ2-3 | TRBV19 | CASSPPTDTQYF | TGTGCCAGTAGTCCCCCCACAGATACGCAGTATTTT
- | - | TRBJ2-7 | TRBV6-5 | CASSYSGQLYEQYF | TGTGCCAGCAGTTACTCAGGACAGTTATACGAGCAGTACTTC
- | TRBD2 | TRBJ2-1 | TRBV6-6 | CASSYSGPGRDVEQFF | TGTGCCAGCAGTTACTCGGGTCCCGGGAGGGATGTTGAGCAGTTCTTC
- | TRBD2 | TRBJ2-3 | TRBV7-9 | CASSLIAGGGSDTQYF | TGTGCCAGCAGCTTAATCGCGGGAGGGGGGTCAGATACGCAGTATTTT
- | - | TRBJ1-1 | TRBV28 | CASSSGHPNTEAFF | TGTGCCAGCAGTTCGGGACATCCGAACACTGAAGCTTTCTTT
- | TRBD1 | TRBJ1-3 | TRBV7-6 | CASSPRTGGFGNTIYF | TGTGCCAGCAGCCCCAGGACAGGGGGATTTGGAAACACCATATATTTT
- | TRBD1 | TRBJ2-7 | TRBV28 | CASSNDRVYEQYF | TGTGCCAGCAGCAATGACAGGGTTTACGAGCAGTACTTC
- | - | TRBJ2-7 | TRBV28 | CASSLYGDHEQYF | TGTGCCAGCAGTTTATACGGGGATCACGAGCAGTACTTC
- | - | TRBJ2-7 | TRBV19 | CASSGRVGEQYF | TGTGCCAGTAGTGGACGAGTTGGGGAGCAGTACTTC
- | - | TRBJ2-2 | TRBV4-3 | CASSQTAVNTGELFF | TGCGCCAGCAGCCAGACGGCTGTGAACACCGGGGAGCTGTTTTTT
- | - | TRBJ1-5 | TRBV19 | CASSIAASGNQPQHF | TGTGCCAGTAGTATAGCGGCTTCGGGGAATCAGCCCCAGCATTTT
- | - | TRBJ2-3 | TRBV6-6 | CASSYPRVDTDTQYF | TGTGCCAGCAGTTACCCCAGGGTCGACACAGATACGCAGTATTTT
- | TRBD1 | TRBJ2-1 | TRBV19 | CASTPGQGIYNEQFF | TGTGCCAGTACCCCCGGACAGGGGATTTACAATGAGCAGTTCTTC
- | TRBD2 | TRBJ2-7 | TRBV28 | CASTLGGVSYEQYF | TGTGCCAGCACCTTGGGGGGGGTCTCCTACGAGCAGTACTTC
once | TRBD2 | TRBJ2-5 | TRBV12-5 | CASGLGTSGGSHQETQYF | TGTGCTAGTGGTTTGGGGACTAGCGGGGGGTCCCATCAAGAGACCCAGTACTTC
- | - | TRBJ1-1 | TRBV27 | CASSLGGSWTEAFF | TGTGCCAGCAGTTTGGGGGGCAGTTGGACTGAAGCTTTCTTT
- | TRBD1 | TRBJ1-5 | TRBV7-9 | CASSSTSADREHNQPQHF | TGTGCCAGCAGCTCTACCTCAGCCGACAGGGAACACAATCAGCCCCAGCATTTT
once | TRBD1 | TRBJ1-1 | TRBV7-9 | CASSSLLRGDYTEAFF | TGTGCCAGCAGCTCCCTTCTCAGGGGGGATTATACTGAAGCTTTCTTT
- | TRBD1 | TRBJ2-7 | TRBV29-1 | CSAPPDRGRMEQYF | TGCAGCGCCCCCCCGGACAGGGGCCGAATGGAGCAGTACTTC
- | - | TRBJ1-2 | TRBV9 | CASSVVGGVYGYTF | TGTGCCAGCAGCGTAGTCGGCGGAGTCTATGGCTACACCTTC
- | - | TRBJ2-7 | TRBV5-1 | CASRDWVSYEQYF | TGCGCCAGCAGAGATTGGGTGTCCTACGAGCAGTACTTC
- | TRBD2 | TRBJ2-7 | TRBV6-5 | CASSYDGGAPEQYF | TGTGCCAGCAGTTACGACGGGGGGGCTCCCGAGCAGTACTTC
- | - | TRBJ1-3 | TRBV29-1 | CSVRTPGNTIYF | TGCAGCGTCCGTACCCCTGGAAACACCATATATTTT
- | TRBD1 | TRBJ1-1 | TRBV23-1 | CASSQSGQGGGEAFF | TGCGCCAGCAGTCAATCCGGACAGGGGGGAGGTGAAGCTTTCTTT
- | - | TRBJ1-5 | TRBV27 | CASSYGTDSNQPQHF | TGTGCCAGCAGCTATGGGACGGATAGCAATCAGCCCCAGCATTTT
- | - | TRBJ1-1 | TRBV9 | CASSVGDNGEAFF | TGTGCCAGCAGCGTTGGGGATAATGGTGAAGCTTTCTTT
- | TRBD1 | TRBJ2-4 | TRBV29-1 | CSVDLWDRRLAKNIQYF | TGCAGCGTTGATCTTTGGGACAGGCGACTAGCCAAAAACATTCAGTACTTC
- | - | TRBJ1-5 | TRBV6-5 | CASSTGPSNQPQHF | TGTGCCAGCAGTACCGGGCCGAGCAATCAGCCCCAGCATTTT
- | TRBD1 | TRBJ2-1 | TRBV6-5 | CASSWTGTYNEQFF | TGTGCCAGCAGTTGGACAGGGACCTACAATGAGCAGTTCTTC
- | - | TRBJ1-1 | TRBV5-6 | CASSFAGGGDEAFF | TGTGCCAGCAGCTTTGCCGGGGGAGGGGATGAAGCTTTCTTT
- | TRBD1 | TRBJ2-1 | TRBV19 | CASSMYWTGWDRGAANEQFF | TGTGCCAGTAGTATGTATTGGACAGGGTGGGACCGGGGAGCGGCGAATGAGCAGTTCTTC
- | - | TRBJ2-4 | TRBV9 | CASSVDGVNVDIQYF | TGTGCCAGCAGCGTAGACGGGGTAAACGTGGACATTCAGTACTTC
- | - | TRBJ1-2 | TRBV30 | CAWTAGGNYGYTF | TGTGCCTGGACTGCCGGGGGGAACTATGGCTACACCTTC
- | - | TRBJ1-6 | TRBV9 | CASSVAGQGSPLHF | TGTGCCAGCAGCGTAGCAGGGCAAGGCTCACCCCTCCACTTT
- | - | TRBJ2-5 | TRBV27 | CASSRRGPRETQYF | TGTGCCAGCAGCCGCCGGGGGCCCCGGGAGACCCAGTACTTC
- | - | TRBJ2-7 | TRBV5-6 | CASSPPGGDEQYF | TGTGCCAGCAGCCCCCCGGGTGGGGACGAGCAGTACTTC
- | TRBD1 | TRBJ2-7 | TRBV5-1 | CASSLDGQGINEQYF | TGCGCCAGCAGCTTGGACGGACAGGGGATCAACGAGCAGTACTTC
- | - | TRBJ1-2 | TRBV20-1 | CSARAGGYTF | TGCAGTGCTAGAGCTGGTGGCTACACCTTC
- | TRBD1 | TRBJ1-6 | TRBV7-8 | CASSATGGVEIRGSPLHF | TGTGCCAGCAGCGCGACAGGGGGCGTAGAGATCCGGGGTTCACCCCTCCACTTT
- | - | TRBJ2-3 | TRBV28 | CASSLLPGPSGTDTQYF | TGTGCCAGCAGTTTGCTTCCCGGGCCATCTGGCACAGATACGCAGTATTTT
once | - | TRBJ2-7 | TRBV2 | CASGTQNSYEQYF | TGTGCCTCCGGGACTCAGAACTCCTACGAGCAGTACTTC
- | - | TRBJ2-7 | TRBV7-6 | CASSLESVDYVQYF | TGTGCCAGCAGCTTAGAATCAGTAGACTACGTGCAGTACTTC
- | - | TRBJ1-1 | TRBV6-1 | CASSEARYTEAFF | TGTGCCAGCAGTGAAGCGCGGTACACTGAAGCTTTCTTT
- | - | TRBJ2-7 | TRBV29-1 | CSAKGGLTYEQYF | TGCAGCGCCAAGGGGGGGCTTACCTACGAGCAGTACTTC
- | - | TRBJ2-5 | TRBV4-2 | CASSQERQGWVETQYF | TGTGCCAGCAGCCAAGAAAGGCAGGGTTGGGTGGAGACCCAGTACTTC
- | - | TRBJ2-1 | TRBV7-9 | CASSSVDEQFF | TGTGCCAGCAGCTCCGTGGATGAGCAGTTCTTC